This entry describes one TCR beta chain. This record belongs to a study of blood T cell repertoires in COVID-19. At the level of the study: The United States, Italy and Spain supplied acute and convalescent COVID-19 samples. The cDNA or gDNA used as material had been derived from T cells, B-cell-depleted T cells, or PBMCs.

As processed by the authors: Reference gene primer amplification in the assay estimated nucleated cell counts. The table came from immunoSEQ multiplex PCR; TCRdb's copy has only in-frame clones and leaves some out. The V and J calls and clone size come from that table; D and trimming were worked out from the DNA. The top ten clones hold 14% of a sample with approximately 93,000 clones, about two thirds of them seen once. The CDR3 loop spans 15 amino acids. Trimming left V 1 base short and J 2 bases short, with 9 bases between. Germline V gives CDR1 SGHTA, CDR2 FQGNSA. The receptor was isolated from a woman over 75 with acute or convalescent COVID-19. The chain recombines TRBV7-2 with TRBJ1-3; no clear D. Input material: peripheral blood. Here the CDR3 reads CASSLVRAPGNTIYF. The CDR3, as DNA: TGTGCCAGCAGCTTAGTGCGGGCCCCTGGAAACACCATATATTTT.